The T cell receptor (beta chain) under discussion was sequenced for a study of blood T cell repertoires in COVID-19. As for the study in general: Donors in the United States, Italy and Spain gave samples during acute or convalescent COVID-19. From T cells, B-cell-depleted T cells, or PBMCs came the material, which was cDNA or gDNA.

This CDR3 is built from 13 residues. Germline values: CDR1 LNHDA, CDR2 SQIVND (reference sequence). Trimming shortened V by 5 bases and J by 2 bases, and 9 bases separated the two germline ends. TCRdb's table, derived via immunoSEQ multiplex PCR, lists solely in-frame clones and lacks some. Of hundreds of thousands of clones listed, less than 85% were seen once; the top ten hold under 4%. This sequence originates from a woman aged 18-30 years with acute or convalescent COVID-19. Input material: peripheral blood. V and J are TRBV19 and TRBJ1-1; D is ambiguous. The CDR3, as DNA: TGTGCCAGTAGTTTTCAGGTCAACACTGAAGCTTTCTTT. Translated: CASSFQVNTEAFF.